Shown below are 7 T cell receptor beta chains from a single sample sequenced in a study of CD8+CD57+ T cells in acquired aplastic anemia. Profiling of TCR beta VDJ combinations and CDR3 sequences used genomic DNA as template. TCRdb ran MiXCR on the reads and lists one entry per CDR3 protein. The sample has 74,000 or so distinct CDR3 sequences; roughly 50% are singletons. The specimen was sorted CD4+, CD8+, or CD8+CD57+ T cells (not recorded which) from PBMCs. The receptors here all came from a human donor in good health, serving as a control.

As to this clonotype: The junction differs from germline at one of its ends, possibly a read error. The J gene is TRBJ2-7, the V gene TRBV7-7; D may be TRBD1 or TRBD2 (6 bases each). This CDR3 spans 16 amino acids. Germline lookup yields CDR1 SSHAT and CDR2 FNYEAQ (reference sequence). The CDR3 is CAISQESGGGSYEQYF. Here the CDR3 DNA reads TGTGCCATCAGCCAAGAGTCCGGGGGCGGTTCCTACGAGCAGTACTTC. Filled out from reference TRBV7-7 and TRBJ2-7, the complete variable domain reads GAGVSQSPRYKVTKRGQDVTLRCDPISSHATLYWYQQALGQGPEFLTYFNYEAQPDKSGLPSDRFSAERPEGSISTLTIQRTEQRDSAMYRCAISQESGGGSYEQYFGPGTRLTVT.

V is TRBV20-1 and J is TRBJ1-6, with TRBD1 identical over 7 bases. Germline V gene lookup returns CDR1 DFQATT and CDR2 SNEGSKA (reference sequence). Trimming at V came to 8 bases and at J to 3 bases, leaving 4 bases not matched to a gene. The CDR3 is made up of 13 amino acids. The CDR3 reads CSSTGNYNSPLHF. The DNA for the CDR3 is TGCAGTTCGACAGGGAACTATAATTCACCCCTCCACTTT.

This clonotype appeared many times. The chain recombines TRBV19 with TRBJ1-2; the match to TRBD1 covers 7 bases. CDR3 length: 14 residues. Germline CDR1 LNHDA, CDR2 SQIVND (reference sequence). The junction had 8 bases not matched to a gene; V was cut back by 4 bases and J by 6 bases. The CDR3 loop reads CASSTQTGNNGYTF. The DNA for the CDR3 is TGTGCCAGTAGTACCCAGACAGGGAACAATGGCTACACCTTC.

This clonotype came up many times. An end of the junction differs from the germline gene, which may be a read error. This chain links TRBV9 with TRBJ1-2; D not certain. The CDR3 has 14 amino acids. Germline V CDR1 and CDR2: SGDLS, YYNGEE. The CDR3 coding sequence is TGTGCCAGCAGCGTAGGATCCACGGGGAATGGTTACACCTTC. Its translation is CASSVGSTGNGYTF.

This chain uses TRBV2 with TRBJ1-1; 8 bases match TRBD1. Germline CDR1 SNHLY, CDR2 FYNNEI. The CDR3 is 13 residues long. After removal of 8 bases from V and 4 bases from J, the junction contained 6 bases not matched to a gene. CDR3 residues: CASQGQATTEAFF. In DNA form, the CDR3 reads TGTGCCAGCCAGGGACAGGCAACCACTGAAGCTTTCTTT.

There are many counts of this clonotype. This rearrangement joins TRBV15 to TRBJ1-1; a weak D match, TRBD1 (6 bases). The CDR3 is made up of 18 amino acids. Germline loops: CDR1 LNHNV, CDR2 YYDKDF (reference sequence). The V and J ends lost 3 bases and 0 bases respectively, with 20 bases between them. DNA for the CDR3: TGTGCCACCAGCAGGCCAAGGCGGGGGCGCACAGTGAACACTGAAGCTTTCTTT. Its protein product is CATSRPRRGRTVNTEAFF.

The chain carries TRBV10-3 and TRBJ1-3; D ambiguous. Germline V CDR1 and CDR2: ENHRY, SYGVKD. V lost 11 bases and J lost 0, with 14 bases in between. The length of the CDR3 is 14 residues. Here the CDR3 DNA reads TGTGCCGTTATGGACGGGGACTCTGGAAACACCATATATTTT. Protein: CAVMDGDSGNTIYF.